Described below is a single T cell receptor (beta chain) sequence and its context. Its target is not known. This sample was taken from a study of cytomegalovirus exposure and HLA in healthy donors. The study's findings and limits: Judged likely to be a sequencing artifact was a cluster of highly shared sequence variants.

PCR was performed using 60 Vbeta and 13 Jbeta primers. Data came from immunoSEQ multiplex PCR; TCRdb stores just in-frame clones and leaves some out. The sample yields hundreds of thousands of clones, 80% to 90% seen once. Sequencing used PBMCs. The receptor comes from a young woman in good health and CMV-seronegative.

The CDR3 bases are TGTGCCAGCAGACCTACCCCGCTAAACTATGGCTACACCTTC. Its protein product is CASRPTPLNYGYTF. The chain uses TRBV6-5 and TRBJ1-2; no definite D call. Germline CDR1 and CDR2: MNHEY and SVGAGI. The CDR3 totals 14 residues. V lost 6 bases and J 2 bases, leaving 13 bases between the germline ends.